These 20 T cell receptor beta chains were all obtained from the same sample, sequenced in a study of blood T cells in healthy people across ages. Then a second PCR, running roughly 7 to 11 cycles, was carried out with a sample-barcoded 5' primer and a J-beta primer mix. Each CDR3 protein is one row after TCRdb ran MiXCR on the 5' RACE reads. The data hold 700,000 or so distinct CDR3 sequences, with about 43% observed a single time. Material for sequencing was blood. These receptor sequences come from a man older than 75 in good health.

The rearrangement uses TRBV20-1 and TRBJ2-5, with D uncertain. The germline V gene has CDR1 DFQATT and CDR2 SNEGSKA (reference sequence). The V end lost 0 bases, the J end lost 0 bases, and 8 bases lay between the germline ends. The CDR3 runs to 14 residues. The chain's CDR3 is CSARDQAYQETQYF. The CDR3 DNA reads as TGCAGTGCTAGAGATCAGGCGTACCAAGAGACCCAGTACTTC.

The chain is built from TRBV15 and TRBJ1-1; tentatively, D is TRBD1 (5 bases). The CDR3 contains 13 residues. The V gene's germline CDR1 is LNHNV and CDR2 YYDKDF (reference sequence). V dropped 0 bases and J dropped 8 bases, with 10 bases sitting between them. The CDR3 bases are TGTGCCACCAGCAGAGATCTACAGGCCGAAGCTTTCTTT. Its translation: CATSRDLQAEAFF.

This clonotype was observed a handful of times. The chain combines TRBV28 with TRBJ1-5; the D is unclear. Per germline, CDR1 MDHEN and CDR2 SYDVKM. The CDR3 sequence is 13 residues long. The V end was cut by 2 bases, the J end by 6 bases, with 8 bases between. The CDR3 nucleotides are TGTGCCAGCAGTTTAGATCGGGTTCAGCCCCAGCATTTT. Encoded protein: CASSLDRVQPQHF.

The chain uses TRBV11-2 and TRBJ2-2; 7 bases map to TRBD1. The J segment lost 2 bases and the V segment lost 5 bases, leaving 8 bases of the junction unmatched. CDR3 length: 16 amino acids. CDR1 and CDR2 (germline): SGHAT, FQNNGV. The CDR3 is CASSPGQVVNTGELFF. DNA for the CDR3: TGTGCCAGCAGCCCCGGACAGGTCGTTAACACCGGGGAGCTGTTTTTT.

Ten or more counts support this clonotype. This sequence joins TRBV29-1 and TRBJ2-7; 8 bases match TRBD1. The V gene's germline CDR1 is SQVTM and CDR2 ANQGSEA. The CDR3 runs 16 residues. J was trimmed by 5 bases and V by 0 bases; bases with no gene match: 12. The CDR3 is CSVEDRSGTGKNEQYF. CDR3 nucleotide sequence: TGCAGCGTTGAAGATCGGTCCGGGACAGGCAAGAACGAGCAGTACTTC.

A single count supports this clonotype. The chain couples TRBV20-1 to TRBJ2-4; maybe TRBD2 (6 bases). The J call may be wrong; the DNA end is better matched by TRBJ2-5. Germline V gene sequence: CDR1 DFQATT, CDR2 SNEGSKA (reference sequence). The CDR3 sequence is 12 residues long. The CDR3 nucleotides read TGCAGTGCGGAAGGGACTGAAGAGACCCAGTACTTC. Translation: CSAEGTEETQYF.

This clonotype was picked up many times. The V and J genes are TRBV29-1 and TRBJ2-5; 12 nucleotides align to TRBD1. J lost 1 base, V lost 2 bases, and 5 bases had no gene match. There are 16 residues in the CDR3. Germline CDR1 reads SQVTM; CDR2 reads ANQGSEA. The CDR3 loop reads CSVERGTGGFQETQYF. CDR3 sequence (DNA): TGCAGCGTTGAAAGAGGGACAGGGGGCTTCCAAGAGACCCAGTACTTC.

This clonotype was found many times. The V call is TRBV29-1, the J call TRBJ2-1, with D perhaps matching TRBD1 (6 bases). V lost 1 base and J 6 bases, leaving 19 bases between the germline ends. The CDR3 runs to 16 residues. CDR1 is SQVTM and CDR2 is ANQGSEA in the germline V gene. The CDR3 DNA reads as TGCAGCGTTGAAGGCCCCCTAGGGGGAGTTTCCAATGAGCAGTTCTTC. This encodes CSVEGPLGGVSNEQFF.

The chain is built from TRBV4-3 and TRBJ1-2; the D gene is possibly TRBD1 (6 bases). In germline, CDR1 is LGHNA, CDR2 YSLEER. V shed 0 bases and J shed 3 bases, with 11 bases lying between them. This CDR3 region has 15 residues. Here the CDR3 reads CASSQDGGQDYGYTF. The CDR3 nucleotides are TGCGCCAGCAGCCAAGATGGGGGGCAGGACTATGGCTACACCTTC.

The chain employs TRBV20-1 and TRBJ1-2, with D tentatively TRBD1 (5 bases). Germline V gives CDR1 DFQATT, CDR2 SNEGSKA (reference sequence). Trimming removed 5 bases at V and 4 bases at J, with 11 bases between. The CDR3 has 12 amino acids. The CDR3 nucleotides read TGCAGTGCTCCAGGGTTTGTCTATGGCTACACCTTC. Protein product: CSAPGFVYGYTF.

In its sample, this clonotype was seen many times. The chain has TRBV7-2 and TRBJ2-5; D assignment may be TRBD1 or TRBD2 (6 bases each). Germline CDR1 is SGHTA and CDR2 is FQGNSA. Trimming left V 5 bases short and J 6 bases short, with 16 bases between. This CDR3 contains 14 residues. CDR3: CASSPRGVPKTQYF. CDR3 bases: TGTGCCAGCAGCCCAAGGGGGGTGCCGAAGACCCAGTACTTC.

This clonotype was found once. One junction end does not reproduce the germline sequence, and a read error may be involved. This chain connects TRBV11-2 to TRBJ2-1, with 10 bases fitting TRBD1. There are 14 residues in the CDR3. Germline lookup yields CDR1 SGHAT and CDR2 FQNNGV. The CDR3 bases are TGTGCCAACAGCTGGGACAGGGGTAGGTATGAGCAGTTCTTC. Translation gives CANSWDRGRYEQFF.

The rearrangement links TRBV6-1 to TRBJ1-6, with 8 bases aligning to TRBD1. CDR1 and CDR2 (germline): MNHNS, SASEGT. The trim removed 8 bases at V and 0 bases at J, leaving 9 bases unmatched. This CDR3 spans 17 amino acids. This CDR3 reads CASQTGARSSYNSPLHF. The CDR3 region has the DNA TGTGCCAGCCAGACAGGGGCCAGGAGCTCCTATAATTCACCCCTCCACTTT.

The chain recombines TRBV11-1 with TRBJ2-5, with a possible D match to TRBD1 (5 bases). CDR3 size: 17 residues. CDR1 and CDR2 from the germline V gene are SGHAT and FQDESV (reference sequence). Deletions cut 1 base from V and 11 bases from J, with 26 bases between. CDR3 region: CASSLGFDSVGLGEQYF. Written as DNA, the CDR3 is TGTGCCAGCAGCTTAGGTTTCGACAGCGTTGGGTTGGGTGAGCAGTACTTC.

The sample holds a few counts of this clonotype. The chain is built from TRBV12-3 or TRBV12-4 and TRBJ2-1; 7 bases map to TRBD1. The CDR3 loop spans 15 amino acids. Trimming removed 2 bases from V and 9 bases from J; junction bases left unmatched: 10. CDR3 loop: CASSLKGTVPGEQFF. The CDR3 DNA follows: TGTGCCAGCAGTTTAAAGGGGACAGTGCCCGGTGAGCAGTTCTTC.

This clonotype came up many times. The chain recombines TRBV10-3 with TRBJ1-6; possible D gene TRBD1, 5 bases. The CDR3 runs to 14 residues. With 3 bases removed from V and 10 bases from J, the gap between germline ends came to 13 bases. From germline, CDR1 is ENHRY and CDR2 SYGVKD. The CDR3 coding sequence is TGTGCCATCAGTGAAGCAGGGTGGGGATCACCCCTCCACTTT. Translating it yields CAISEAGWGSPLHF.

This clonotype was found a few times. V and J are TRBV18 and TRBJ2-1, with 9 bases identical to TRBD2. The CDR3 totals 16 residues. The J segment lost 7 bases and the V segment lost 0 bases, leaving 7 bases of the junction unmatched. From germline, CDR1 is KGHSH and CDR2 LQKENI. As DNA, the CDR3 is TGTGCCAGCTCACCACCGGGCGGGGGGGCCTGGAATGAGCAGTTCTTC. Its translation: CASSPPGGGAWNEQFF.

V and J are TRBV6-2 or TRBV6-3 and TRBJ2-5; either TRBD1 or TRBD2 may supply D (5 bases each). Trimming removed 4 bases from V and 5 bases from J, with 17 bases in between. The germline V gene encodes CDR1 MNHEY and CDR2 SVGEGT. The CDR3 length is 15 residues. The CDR3 loop reads CASSWPAGTGETQYF. As DNA, the CDR3 is TGTGCCAGCAGTTGGCCGGCAGGGACGGGGGAGACCCAGTACTTC.

This clonotype was counted a few times. This chain uses TRBV7-2 with TRBJ2-7, with D perhaps TRBD1 (5 bases). The CDR3 runs 15 residues. V shed 4 bases and J shed 3 bases, with 16 bases lying between them. Looked up from germline, CDR1 is SGHTA and CDR2 is FQGNSA. The CDR3 sequence: CASSSMEGAYYEQYF. CDR3 DNA sequence: TGTGCCAGCAGCTCAATGGAAGGGGCTTACTACGAGCAGTACTTC.

This clonotype occurred many times. The V call is TRBV7-9, the J call TRBJ2-7, with D unclear. Germline V gene data show CDR1 as SEHNR and CDR2 as FQNEAQ (reference sequence). This CDR3 has 15 residues. Deletions cut 6 bases from V and 0 bases from J, with 15 bases between. CDR3 protein: CASSPDGGASYEQYF. Here the CDR3 DNA reads TGTGCCAGCAGTCCGGACGGTGGAGCCTCCTACGAGCAGTACTTC.